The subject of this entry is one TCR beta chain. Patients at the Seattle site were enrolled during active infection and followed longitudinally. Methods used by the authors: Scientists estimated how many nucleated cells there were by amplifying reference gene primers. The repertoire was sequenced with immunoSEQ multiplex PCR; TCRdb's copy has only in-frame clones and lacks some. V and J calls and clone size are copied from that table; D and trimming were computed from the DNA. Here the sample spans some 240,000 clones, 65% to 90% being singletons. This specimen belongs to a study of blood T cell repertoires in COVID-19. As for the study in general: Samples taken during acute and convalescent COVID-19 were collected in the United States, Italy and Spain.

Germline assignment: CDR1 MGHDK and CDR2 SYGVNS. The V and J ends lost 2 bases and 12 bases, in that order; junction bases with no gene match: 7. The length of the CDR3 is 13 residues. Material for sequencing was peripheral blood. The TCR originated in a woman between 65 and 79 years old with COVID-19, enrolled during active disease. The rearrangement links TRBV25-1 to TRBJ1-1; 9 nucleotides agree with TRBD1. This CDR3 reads CASSEPGQGQTFF. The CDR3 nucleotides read TGTGCCAGCAGTGAACCGGGACAGGGCCAAACTTTCTTT.